Listed here are 20 T cell receptor beta chains from one sample, sequenced in a study of T cell responses to AZD1222 COVID-19 vaccine. TCRdb's copy holds only in-frame clones and misses some; the assay was immunoSEQ multiplex PCR. The sample records 170,000 or so clones, 85% to 95% being singletons. The material sequenced was peripheral blood, taken 28 days after the second dose of the MenACWY control vaccine. The source is an adult who received the MenACWY meningococcal vaccine as a control.

The genes are TRBV18 and TRBJ1-1; 7 nucleotides line up with TRBD1. V shed 3 bases, J shed 8 bases, and the junction held 3 bases outside the gene matches. The length of the CDR3 is 12 residues. Germline lookup yields CDR1 KGHSH and CDR2 LQKENI. DNA for the CDR3: TGTGCCAGCTCACCCCTGGACAGGGAAGCTTTCTTT. Translating gives CASSPLDREAFF.

The genes are TRBV11-2 and TRBJ1-4; tentative D call: TRBD1 (5 bases). V was pared by 8 bases and J by 7 bases, with 17 bases between. In germline, CDR1 is SGHAT, CDR2 FQNNGV. CDR3 length: 14 amino acids. The chain's CDR3 is CASGRGGHGEKLFF. In DNA form, the CDR3 reads TGTGCCAGCGGGCGGGGCGGACATGGTGAAAAACTGTTTTTT.

The chain recombines TRBV12-5 with TRBJ2-2, with D hard to call. Germline-derived CDR1 and CDR2 are LGHNT and FRNRAP. This CDR3 has 14 amino acids. The V gene lost 5 bases and the J gene lost 7 bases, with 14 bases spanning the gap. This CDR3 reads CASGPPLPGGELFF. The CDR3 DNA reads TGTGCTAGTGGTCCCCCTCTTCCCGGCGGGGAGCTGTTTTTT.

J is TRBJ2-1 and V is TRBV5-1; TRBD2 matches at 9 bases. J gave up 5 bases and V 1 base, and 4 bases lay outside the gene matches. This CDR3 is 15 amino acids long. Germline CDR1 and CDR2: SGHRS and YFSETQ. Written as DNA, the CDR3 is TGCGCCAGCAGCTTGAGCCTAGCGGGGAACAATGAGCAGTTCTTC. Protein product: CASSLSLAGNNEQFF.

This rearrangement joins TRBV29-1 to TRBJ2-1; D could derive from TRBD1 or TRBD2 (5 bases each). Trimming took off 1 base at V and 0 bases at J, with 7 bases between the two ends. Germline V gene lookup returns CDR1 SQVTM and CDR2 ANQGSEA. This CDR3 has 14 amino acids. DNA for the CDR3: TGCAGCGTTGAAGGGGGGAGCTCCTACAATGAGCAGTTCTTC. This gives the protein CSVEGGSSYNEQFF.

The genes are TRBV18 and TRBJ1-1; D might be TRBD1 (6 bases). V was pared by 2 bases and J by 5 bases, with 12 bases between. Germline lookup yields CDR1 KGHSH and CDR2 LQKENI. This CDR3 has 14 residues. This CDR3 is CASSPSQGETEAFF. CDR3 nucleotide sequence: TGTGCCAGCTCACCATCACAGGGTGAGACTGAAGCTTTCTTT. Based on the CDR3 plus reference TRBV18 and TRBJ1-1, the full variable domain is NAGVMQNPRHLVRRRGQEARLRCSPMKGHSHVYWYRQLPEEGLKFMVYLQKENIIDESGMPKERFSAEFPKEGPSILRIQQVVRGDSAAYFCASSPSQGETEAFFGQGTRLTVV.

The genes are TRBV30 and TRBJ1-1, with 9 bases matching TRBD1. The CDR3 loop spans 14 amino acids. From germline, CDR1 is GTSNPN and CDR2 SVGIG (reference sequence). V was clipped by 0 bases and J by 3 bases; unmatched bases: 2. The CDR3 loop reads CAWSVQGADTEAFF. For the CDR3, the DNA is TGTGCCTGGAGTGTACAGGGGGCAGACACTGAAGCTTTCTTT.

The gene calls are TRBV4-1 and TRBJ2-5, with D uncertain. With 1 base removed from V and 5 bases from J, the gap between germline ends came to 14 bases. CDR3 size: 15 residues. Germline loops: CDR1 MGHRA, CDR2 YSYEKL. The CDR3 nucleotides read TGCGCCAGCAGCCAAGGGACCGGTTTGTGGGAGACCCAGTACTTC. This gives the protein CASSQGTGLWETQYF.

The V call is TRBV7-9, the J call TRBJ1-4, with D maybe TRBD1 (5 bases). Germline CDR1 and CDR2: SEHNR and FQNEAQ (reference sequence). There are 14 residues in the CDR3. V shed 6 bases and J shed 8 bases, with 16 bases lying between them. The CDR3 loop reads CASREVGGREKLFF. The CDR3 coding sequence is TGTGCCAGCAGGGAGGTCGGGGGTCGAGAAAAACTGTTTTTT.

The chain carries TRBV27 and TRBJ1-6; D is unclear. The CDR3 sequence is 15 residues long. V lost 10 bases and J 5 bases, leaving 18 bases between the germline ends. Germline CDR1 is MNHEY and CDR2 is SMNVEV (reference sequence). For the CDR3, the DNA is TGTGCCACCAGAAGGCTAGCTCGGGATAATTCACCCCTCCACTTT. Translating gives CATRRLARDNSPLHF.

The V gene is TRBV3-1 (or the pseudogene TRBV3-2), the J gene TRBJ1-2; 10 bases are a match to TRBD1. Trimming at V came to 1 base and at J to 4 bases, leaving 6 bases not matched to a gene. The CDR3 sequence is 16 residues long. The germline V gene has CDR1 LGHDT and CDR2 YNNKEL (reference sequence). The CDR3 here is CASSQGDRGHVYGYTF. For the CDR3, the DNA is TGTGCCAGCAGCCAAGGCGACAGGGGGCACGTCTATGGCTACACCTTC.

V and J are TRBV30 and TRBJ2-7; D assignment may be TRBD1 or TRBD2 (6 bases each). CDR3 length: 16 amino acids. Germline CDR1 reads GTSNPN; CDR2 reads SVGIG (reference sequence). Trimming cost V 0 bases and J 2 bases, with 17 bases left between them. CDR3 DNA: TGTGCCTGGAGTGTAAAATTAGGAGGGGGGACCTACGAGCAGTACTTC. Amino acids: CAWSVKLGGGTYEQYF.

The rearrangement links TRBV7-2 to TRBJ1-5; possibly TRBD1 for D (5 bases). This CDR3 has 15 amino acids. V lost 6 bases and J lost 0, with 12 bases in between. In germline, CDR1 is SGHTA, CDR2 FQGNSA. CDR3: CASRPQGYSNQPQHF. The CDR3 bases are TGTGCCAGCAGACCTCAGGGTTATAGCAATCAGCCCCAGCATTTT.

The rearrangement uses TRBV25-1 and TRBJ1-1; 9 bases map to TRBD1. Trimming removed 8 bases from V and 3 bases from J; junction bases left unmatched: 4. The CDR3 runs 13 residues. Germline assignment: CDR1 MGHDK and CDR2 SYGVNS. DNA of the CDR3: TGTGCCAGCCGGGGACAGGGTTACACTGAAGCTTTCTTT. It translates to CASRGQGYTEAFF.

The chain joins TRBV7-2 to TRBJ1-1; 9 nucleotides align to TRBD1. V gave up 5 bases and J gave up 5 bases; unmatched junction bases: 6. CDR1 is SGHTA and CDR2 is FQGNSA in the germline V gene. This CDR3 is 14 amino acids long. CDR3 region: CASSRRGQGTEAFF. As DNA, the CDR3 is TGTGCCAGCAGCCGGAGGGGACAGGGAACTGAAGCTTTCTTT.

The chain recombines TRBV4-1 with TRBJ2-7, with 10 bases aligning to TRBD1. Trimming took 7 bases from V and 6 from J; bases not matched to a gene: 9. Germline V gene lookup returns CDR1 MGHRA and CDR2 YSYEKL. This CDR3 contains 14 residues. The CDR3: CASNRDRGYSEQYF. The CDR3 coding sequence is TGCGCCAGCAACCGGGACAGGGGTTATTCCGAGCAGTACTTC.

The chain has TRBV5-4 and TRBJ1-2; tentatively, D is TRBD1 (5 bases). The V end lost 0 bases, the J end lost 6 bases, and 18 bases lay between the germline ends. The CDR3 spans 16 residues. The germline V gene encodes CDR1 SGHNT and CDR2 YYREEE (reference sequence). This chain's CDR3 is CASSLDWGEMRDGYTF. In DNA form, the CDR3 reads TGTGCCAGCAGCTTGGATTGGGGGGAAATGAGGGATGGCTACACCTTC.

This sequence joins TRBV4-3 and TRBJ1-6; 7 positions agree with TRBD1. Germline V gene sequence: CDR1 LGHNA, CDR2 YSLEER. The CDR3 totals 15 residues. The junction had 8 bases not matched to a gene; V was cut back by 5 bases and J by 7 bases. DNA for the CDR3: TGCGCCAGCAGCGACACAGGGGTGAGGAATTCACCCCTCCACTTT. Translation: CASSDTGVRNSPLHF.

DNA of the CDR3: TGTGCCAGCAGCTGGGGACGCGGTGGTGGCTACACCTTC. Encoded protein: CASSWGRGGGYTF. This chain connects TRBV5-4 to TRBJ1-2, with a tentative D call TRBD1 (5 bases). The V gene lost 3 bases and the J gene lost 7 bases, with 13 bases spanning the gap. There are 13 residues in the CDR3. Germline assignment: CDR1 SGHNT and CDR2 YYREEE (reference sequence).

Here the CDR3 reads CASSYSTGGDRNTIYF. The CDR3 DNA sequence: TGTGCCAGCAGTTACTCGACGGGGGGGGACCGAAACACCATATATTTT. The genes are TRBV6-5 and TRBJ1-3, with TRBD1 as a possible D gene (5 bases). CDR3 length equals 16 residues. Per the germline V gene, CDR1 is MNHEY and CDR2 is SVGAGI. V dropped 0 bases and J dropped 5 bases, with 14 bases sitting between them.